This is a list of T cell receptor beta chains from one sample in a study of OX40 agonist ivuxolimab in advanced cancers. Clones were read by immunoSEQ multiplex PCR, and TCRdb kept only the in-frame ones, dropping some. This table holds over 40,000 clones, roughly 80% found once. The source material was CD4+ or CD8+ T cells sorted from blood, sampled in a trial of the OX40 agonist ivuxolimab. The receptor source for this set is an adult with an advanced solid tumor such as melanoma, head and neck, liver or kidney cancer. CDR3s include the opening cysteine and the closing phenylalanine or tryptophan. D genes are given only for firm matches.

j_call: TRBJ1-2; d_call: TRBD1; v_call: TRBV28; cdr3_aa: CASSSLGQGYGYTF; cdr3_nt: TGTGCCAGCAGTTCCTTAGGACAGGGCTATGGCTACACCTTC
j_call: TRBJ1-4; d_call: -; v_call: TRBV5-5; cdr3_aa: CASSYSAQGGEKLFF; cdr3_nt: TGTGCCAGCAGCTACTCCGCACAGGGAGGTGAAAAACTGTTTTTT
j_call: TRBJ2-3; d_call: TRBD2; v_call: TRBV19; cdr3_aa: CASSRGGPSDTQYF; cdr3_nt: TGTGCCAGTAGTAGGGGGGGACCCTCGGATACGCAGTATTTT
j_call: TRBJ2-5; d_call: TRBD2; v_call: TRBV27; cdr3_aa: CASSPGLAEQETQYF; cdr3_nt: TGTGCCAGCAGTCCTGGACTAGCCGAACAAGAGACCCAGTACTTC
j_call: TRBJ2-2; d_call: -; v_call: TRBV2; cdr3_aa: CASTNMGADTGELFF; cdr3_nt: TGTGCCAGCACCAATATGGGGGCGGATACCGGGGAGCTGTTTTTT
j_call: TRBJ2-1; d_call: TRBD2; v_call: TRBV18; cdr3_aa: CASSLRGASGTPVGRAQFF; cdr3_nt: TGTGCCAGCTCCTTACGCGGGGCTAGCGGGACCCCGGTAGGGAGGGCGCAGTTCTTC
j_call: TRBJ2-3; d_call: -; v_call: TRBV5-4; cdr3_aa: CASSLISTDTQYF; cdr3_nt: TGTGCCAGCAGCTTGATAAGCACAGATACGCAGTATTTT
j_call: TRBJ1-1; d_call: -; v_call: TRBV18; cdr3_aa: CASSPPRGEAFF; cdr3_nt: TGTGCCAGCTCACCACCCCGGGGGGAAGCTTTCTTT
j_call: TRBJ2-1; d_call: TRBD1; v_call: TRBV9; cdr3_aa: CASSNTGTGYNEQFF; cdr3_nt: TGTGCCAGCAGCAACACCGGGACAGGGTACAATGAGCAGTTCTTC
j_call: TRBJ2-3; d_call: -; v_call: TRBV19; cdr3_aa: CASSYGSTDTQYF; cdr3_nt: TGTGCCAGTAGTTATGGAAGCACAGATACGCAGTATTTT
j_call: TRBJ1-3; d_call: -; v_call: TRBV27; cdr3_aa: CASSPASGNTIYF; cdr3_nt: TGTGCCAGCAGCCCAGCCTCTGGAAACACCATATATTTT
j_call: TRBJ1-4; d_call: -; v_call: TRBV18; cdr3_aa: CASSPQGFTNEKLFF; cdr3_nt: TGTGCCAGCTCACCTCAGGGGTTCACTAATGAAAAACTGTTTTTT
j_call: TRBJ2-7; d_call: -; v_call: TRBV7-2; cdr3_aa: CASSLLRYEQYF; cdr3_nt: TGTGCCAGCTCCCTGCTTAGGTACGAGCAGTACTTC
j_call: TRBJ1-4; d_call: TRBD1; v_call: TRBV28; cdr3_aa: CASSLTGVTNEKLFF; cdr3_nt: TGTGCCAGCAGTTTAACAGGGGTTACTAATGAAAAACTGTTTTTT
j_call: TRBJ1-2; d_call: -; v_call: TRBV11-3; cdr3_aa: CASSARGGQPYGYTF; cdr3_nt: TGTGCCAGCAGCGCCCGGGGGGGTCAGCCCTATGGCTACACCTTC
j_call: TRBJ2-7; d_call: TRBD1; v_call: TRBV11-3; cdr3_aa: CASSFVPGQGYEQYF; cdr3_nt: TGTGCCAGCAGCTTCGTCCCGGGACAGGGCTACGAGCAGTACTTC
j_call: TRBJ2-5; d_call: -; v_call: TRBV19; cdr3_aa: CASSPRAKLETQYF; cdr3_nt: TGTGCCAGTAGTCCCAGGGCCAAACTAGAGACCCAGTACTTC
j_call: TRBJ2-7; d_call: -; v_call: TRBV19; cdr3_aa: CASRNAGVYEQYF; cdr3_nt: TGTGCCAGTAGAAACGCAGGGGTCTACGAGCAGTACTTC
j_call: TRBJ2-5; d_call: TRBD2; v_call: TRBV13; cdr3_aa: CASKLAVVQETQYF; cdr3_nt: TGTGCCTCGAAACTAGCGGTCGTTCAAGAGACCCAGTACTTC